The present T cell receptor (beta chain) was sequenced within a study of molecular identifiers for immune sequencing clone quantification. This clonotype was counted between two and nine times. Trimming pared 0 bases from V and 2 bases from J, leaving 19 bases between. Germline V CDR1 and CDR2: SGDLS, YYNGEE. The CDR3 contains 18 residues. TCRdb reprocessed the PCR reads via MiXCR and lists one record per CDR3 protein. The sample has approximately 500,000 distinct CDR3 sequences; over 20% are singletons. Naive CD8 T cell sorting was performed on the CD8+CD4-CCR7+CD45RA+ phenotype. What was sequenced was naive CD8+ T cells from blood, with Jurkat cell RNA spiked in. The subset here: FACS-sorted CD8+CD4-CCR7+CD45RA+ naive T cells. The V and J genes are TRBV9 and TRBJ2-3; weak D call: TRBD2 (6 bases). This TCR was recovered from a human donor in good health. Some libraries in this study had Jurkat cell RNA spiked in. Written as DNA, the CDR3 is TGTGCCAGCAGCGTAGACCGGTCCGGCGGGACTCTCACAGATACGCAGTATTTT. Translated: CASSVDRSGGTLTDTQYF. The full variable domain, its missing parts supplied by reference TRBV9 and TRBJ2-3, is DSGVTQTPKHLITATGQRVTLRCSPRSGDLSVYWYQQSLDQGLQFLIQYYNGEERAKGNILERFSAQQFPDLHSELNLSSLELGDSALYFCASSVDRSGGTLTDTQYFGPGTRLTVL.